Listed below are T cell receptor beta chains from one sample, sequenced in a study of blood T cell repertoires in COVID-19. TCRdb keeps only in-frame clones here, not all; method: immunoSEQ multiplex PCR. In the table there are about 100,000 clones, about 89% of which are singletons. Sample: peripheral blood. The receptors stem from a man between 60 and 70 years old with acute or convalescent COVID-19. Both conserved end residues are part of each CDR3. Fields, in order: V gene, J gene, clone size, D gene, CDR3 DNA, CDR3 protein. D genes are given only for firm matches. A row's size may be missing; if present it is once, few, many or a size class.

V gene: TRBV28
J gene: TRBJ2-1
clone size: once
D gene: .
CDR3 DNA: TGTGCCAGCAGTTATGGAGCCGCATCCTACAATGAGCAGTTCTTC
CDR3 protein: CASSYGAASYNEQFF

V gene: TRBV10-3
J gene: TRBJ2-1
clone size: few
D gene: TRBD2
CDR3 DNA: TGTGCCATCAGAAATTCTAGCGGGAGTTCCTACAATGAGCAGTTCTTC
CDR3 protein: CAIRNSSGSSYNEQFF

V gene: TRBV11-3
J gene: TRBJ2-3
clone size: .
D gene: TRBD2
CDR3 DNA: TGTGCCAGCAGCGCGAAGAGACTAGCGGGAGGGCCGGGGGGATTAGATACGCAGTATTTT
CDR3 protein: CASSAKRLAGGPGGLDTQYF

V gene: TRBV3-1/TRBV3-2
J gene: TRBJ2-3
clone size: .
D gene: TRBD2
CDR3 DNA: TGTGCCAGCAGCCCGACTAGCGGAATTAGCACAGATACGCAGTATTTT
CDR3 protein: CASSPTSGISTDTQYF

V gene: TRBV27
J gene: TRBJ1-4
clone size: .
D gene: .
CDR3 DNA: TGTGCCAGCAGTAGGGGAGAAAAACTGTTTTTT
CDR3 protein: CASSRGEKLFF

V gene: TRBV2
J gene: TRBJ1-5
clone size: .
D gene: TRBD1
CDR3 DNA: TGTGCCAGCAGGCCGGACAGGGCTTATCAGCCCCAGCATTTT
CDR3 protein: CASRPDRAYQPQHF

V gene: TRBV28
J gene: TRBJ2-2
clone size: few
D gene: .
CDR3 DNA: TGTGCCAGCAGTCCCCTGATGAGGGGGTATAACACCGGGGAGCTGTTTTTT
CDR3 protein: CASSPLMRGYNTGELFF

V gene: TRBV5-5
J gene: TRBJ1-2
clone size: .
D gene: TRBD1
CDR3 DNA: TGTGCCAGCAGCTTGGGGCAGGGGGGAAACTATGGCTACACCTTC
CDR3 protein: CASSLGQGGNYGYTF

V gene: TRBV7-9
J gene: TRBJ1-1
clone size: .
D gene: .
CDR3 DNA: TGTGCCAGCAGCCCTCAACCGGGGAACACTGAAGCTTTCTTT
CDR3 protein: CASSPQPGNTEAFF

V gene: TRBV28
J gene: TRBJ2-2
clone size: .
D gene: .
CDR3 DNA: TGTGCCAGCAGTCCCCGTAGGGCAGGGGCGGTCGGGGAGCTGTTTTTT
CDR3 protein: CASSPRRAGAVGELFF

V gene: TRBV12-3/TRBV12-4
J gene: TRBJ1-2
clone size: .
D gene: TRBD1
CDR3 DNA: TGTGCCAGCAGCCCGGACAGGGCCTATGGCTACACCTTC
CDR3 protein: CASSPDRAYGYTF

V gene: TRBV5-1
J gene: TRBJ1-1
clone size: .
D gene: TRBD1
CDR3 DNA: TGCGCCAGCAGCCCCAGGGGGACAGGGGGGAACACTGAAGCTTTCTTT
CDR3 protein: CASSPRGTGGNTEAFF

V gene: TRBV11-3
J gene: TRBJ2-6
clone size: .
D gene: .
CDR3 DNA: TGTGCCAGCGGACTAAGGGGCTCTGGGGCCAACGTCCTGACTTTC
CDR3 protein: CASGLRGSGANVLTF

V gene: TRBV11-2
J gene: TRBJ1-1
clone size: .
D gene: TRBD1
CDR3 DNA: TGTGCCAGCAGCCTATATGGACAGGGTAACACTGAAGCTTTCTTT
CDR3 protein: CASSLYGQGNTEAFF

V gene: TRBV6-1
J gene: TRBJ2-3
clone size: .
D gene: .
CDR3 DNA: TGTGCCAGCAGTGAGCGGGTTCGATCTAGCACAGATACGCAGTATTTT
CDR3 protein: CASSERVRSSTDTQYF

V gene: TRBV5-8
J gene: TRBJ1-6
clone size: .
D gene: TRBD1
CDR3 DNA: TGTGCCAGCAGCTTGGAGGGGTTTCCGGGACAGGGTTATTCACCCCTCCACTTT
CDR3 protein: CASSLEGFPGQGYSPLHF